Listed here are 17 T cell receptor beta chains from one sample, sequenced in a study of Graves' ophthalmopathy and Graves' hyperthyroidism. The authors amplified TCR beta CDR3 regions, and they did so from RNA transcripts for repertoire sequencing. Amplification began with first-round RT-PCR using HTBI primers, then second-round multiplex PCR was performed. TCRdb itself ran the multiplex PCR reads through MiXCR, one entry per CDR3 protein. Among about 380,000 distinct CDR3 sequences listed, just over 15% were seen once. What was sequenced was peripheral blood. Receptors were obtained from a woman between 18 and 29 years old with stable Graves' hyperthyroidism.

This clonotype was counted at least ten times. V usage is TRBV2 and J usage is TRBJ1-2; TRBD1 might be the D (5 bases). Trimming cost V 6 bases and J 5 bases, with 13 bases left between them. In germline, CDR1 is SNHLY, CDR2 FYNNEI. The CDR3 extends over 13 amino acids. CDR3 in DNA: TGTGCCAGCAGGATCGGGACGCAGTATGGCTACACCTTC. Translating gives CASRIGTQYGYTF.

This chain links TRBV9 with TRBJ1-1; TRBD1 matches 8 bases. The germline gives CDR1 SGDLS, CDR2 YYNGEE. V lost 4 bases to trimming and J lost 0 bases; unmatched junction nucleotides: 5. This CDR3 is 15 amino acids long. DNA for the CDR3: TGTGCCAGCAGCCCGCAGGGGGCTCTGAACACTGAAGCTTTCTTT. As protein: CASSPQGALNTEAFF.

This clonotype was seen at least ten times. The genes are TRBV5-1 and TRBJ1-1; D not resolved. V was cut by 3 bases and J by 0 bases, with 12 bases left in between. Germline V gene sequence: CDR1 SGHRS, CDR2 YFSETQ. CDR3 size: 15 residues. In nucleotides, the CDR3 is TGCGCCAGCAGCTCAGACTTAGTGGTGAACACTGAAGCTTTCTTT. This codes for CASSSDLVVNTEAFF.

This clonotype was picked up many times. The chain has TRBV5-6 and TRBJ2-7; 9 nucleotides match TRBD1. The V and J ends lost 5 bases and 1 base, in that order; junction bases with no gene match: 7. The CDR3 extends over 15 amino acids. Germline V gene data show CDR1 as SGHDT and CDR2 as YYEEEE. CDR3 sequence (DNA): TGTGCCAGCAGTTCCCGGGACAGGGTTTCCTACGAGCAGTACTTC. Translating gives CASSSRDRVSYEQYF.

This clonotype was seen many times. The rearrangement links TRBV6-1 to TRBJ1-5; D unresolved. CDR1 and CDR2 (germline): MNHNS, SASEGT. The V and J ends lost 8 bases and 6 bases respectively, with 20 bases between them. The CDR3 runs to 15 residues. The DNA of the CDR3 is TGTGCCAGCCCGGGTTGGACCCTAGCGCGTCAGCCCCAGCATTTT. The encoded protein is CASPGWTLARQPQHF.

This clonotype was seen ten or more times. The CDR3 sequence: CATPRTGPDTEAFF. CDR3 DNA: TGTGCCACCCCTCGGACAGGGCCGGACACTGAAGCTTTCTTT. V and J are TRBV19 and TRBJ1-1, with 8 bases that match TRBD1. Germline CDR1 reads LNHDA; CDR2 reads SQIVND (reference sequence). After removal of 10 bases from V and 3 bases from J, the junction contained 10 bases not matched to a gene. This CDR3 region has 14 residues.

This clonotype has ten or more counts. The rearrangement links TRBV12-3 or TRBV12-4 to TRBJ1-2, with TRBD1 matching over 10 bases. After removal of 5 bases from V and 7 bases from J, the junction contained 7 bases not matched to a gene. This CDR3 is built from 14 residues. DNA of the CDR3: TGTGCCAGCAGTCCTCGACAGGGGGCCTTTGGCTACACCTTC. Translation: CASSPRQGAFGYTF.

This clonotype was recorded at least ten times. The chain couples TRBV6-1 to TRBJ1-1; D gene unclear. Trimming took 7 bases from V and 7 from J, leaving 7 bases between them. Germline V gene data show CDR1 as MNHNS and CDR2 as SASEGT. The CDR3 extends over 10 amino acids. DNA for the CDR3: TGTGCCAGCACGAGGTTTGAAGCTTTCTTT. It translates to CASTRFEAFF.

This clonotype was seen many times. The chain carries TRBV6-1 and TRBJ1-2; no clear D gene. This CDR3 is 10 amino acids long. Germline values: CDR1 MNHNS, CDR2 SASEGT. Trimming stripped 6 bases from V and 7 bases from J, with 6 bases between. Written as DNA, the CDR3 is TGTGCCAGCAGCACCGTTGGCTACACCTTC. Amino acids: CASSTVGYTF.

This clonotype was seen at least ten times. This chain links TRBV6-2 or TRBV6-3 with TRBJ1-2, with D maybe TRBD1 (6 bases). The V gene's germline CDR1 is MNHEY and CDR2 SVGEGT. CDR3 length: 18 amino acids. With 2 bases removed from V and 8 bases from J, the gap between germline ends came to 27 bases. CDR3 DNA sequence: TGTGCCAGCAGTTACCCCCTTTACAAGACAGGAACCATATCGGGCTACACCTTC. Its translation is CASSYPLYKTGTISGYTF.

Concerning this clonotype itself: A much larger clone differs by one base, so this may be a read error. The CDR3 ends on some other residue instead of the conserved phenylalanine or tryptophan, so this is likely a read error. V usage is TRBV20-1 and J usage is TRBJ2-7; the D is unclear. Trimming took 6 bases from V and 2 from J, leaving 5 bases between them. CDR1 is DFQATT and CDR2 is SNEGSKA in the germline V gene (reference sequence). This CDR3 has 10 residues. DNA of the CDR3: TGCAGTGCGGGGACCTACGAGCAGTACTTG. This gives the protein CSAGTYEQYL.

This clonotype was found many times. The chain joins TRBV4-1 to TRBJ1-6, with D perhaps TRBD1 (5 bases). The CDR3 consists of 19 residues. Between the trimmed V and J ends, which lost 2 bases and 0 bases, there was a span of 17 bases. Germline V gene sequence: CDR1 MGHRA, CDR2 YSYEKL. CDR3 coding DNA: TGCGCCAGCAGCCAATGGGGCCGGGGGGGAAGCTCCTATAATTCACCCCTCCACTTT. This encodes CASSQWGRGGSSYNSPLHF.

This chain links TRBV6-2 or TRBV6-3 with TRBJ1-2; D call uncertain. The CDR3 has 14 residues. The germline CDR1 and CDR2 sequences are MNHEY and SVGEGT. V was cut by 6 bases and J by 4 bases, with 15 bases left in between. The CDR3 nucleotides are TGTGCCAGCAGGGATGGACCGCCGGGCTATGGCTACACCTTC. Residues: CASRDGPPGYGYTF.

Remarks on this clonotype: The CDR3 does not close with the conserved phenylalanine or tryptophan, likely indicating a read error. The chain recombines TRBV11-1 with TRBJ1-3, with unresolved D. Germline assignment: CDR1 SGHAT and CDR2 FQDESV (reference sequence). There are 16 residues in the CDR3. Deletions cut 5 bases from V and 3 bases from J, with 17 bases between. In nucleotides, the CDR3 is TGTGCCAGCAGCGGAGAGTCAGGAAGTCATGGAAACACCATATATGTT. This codes for CASSGESGSHGNTIYV.

This clonotype was recorded at least ten times. The J gene is TRBJ1-1, the V gene TRBV18; tentative D call: TRBD1 (5 bases). V was clipped by 3 bases and J by 3 bases, with 14 bases between them. Per germline, CDR1 KGHSH and CDR2 LQKENI. The CDR3 is 15 residues long. The CDR3 DNA reads as TGTGCCAGCTCACCGGTACAGGCTCCCGACACTGAAGCTTTCTTT. The encoded protein is CASSPVQAPDTEAFF. The full variable domain, in which reference TRBV18 and TRBJ1-1 provide the parts outside the CDR3, is NAGVMQNPRHLVRRRGQEARLRCSPMKGHSHVYWYRQLPEEGLKFMVYLQKENIIDESGMPKERFSAEFPKEGPSILRIQQVVRGDSAAYFCASSPVQAPDTEAFFGQGTRLTVV.

The J gene is TRBJ2-7, the V gene TRBV12-3 or TRBV12-4, with D uncertain. The CDR3 extends over 14 amino acids. Trimming removed 2 bases from V and 0 bases from J, with 8 bases in between. CDR3 region: CASSLSLNSYEQYF. DNA of the CDR3: TGTGCCAGCAGTTTAAGCTTAAACTCCTACGAGCAGTACTTC.

This clonotype came up many times. J is TRBJ1-6 and V is TRBV7-8, with D maybe TRBD1 (5 bases). CDR1 is SGHVS and CDR2 is FQNEAQ in the germline V gene. Trimming left V 3 bases short and J 10 bases short, with 19 bases between. The CDR3 is 16 residues long. The CDR3 spells CASSLSGWDRGSPLHF. CDR3 DNA sequence: TGTGCCAGCAGCTTGAGTGGTTGGGATCGGGGGTCACCCCTCCACTTT. Supplemented by reference TRBV7-8 and TRBJ1-6, the full variable domain reads GAGVSQSPRYKVAKRGQDVALRCDPISGHVSLFWYQQALGQGPEFLTYFQNEAQLDKSGLPSDRFFAERPEGSVSTLKIQRTQQEDSAVYLCASSLSGWDRGSPLHFGNGTRLTVT.